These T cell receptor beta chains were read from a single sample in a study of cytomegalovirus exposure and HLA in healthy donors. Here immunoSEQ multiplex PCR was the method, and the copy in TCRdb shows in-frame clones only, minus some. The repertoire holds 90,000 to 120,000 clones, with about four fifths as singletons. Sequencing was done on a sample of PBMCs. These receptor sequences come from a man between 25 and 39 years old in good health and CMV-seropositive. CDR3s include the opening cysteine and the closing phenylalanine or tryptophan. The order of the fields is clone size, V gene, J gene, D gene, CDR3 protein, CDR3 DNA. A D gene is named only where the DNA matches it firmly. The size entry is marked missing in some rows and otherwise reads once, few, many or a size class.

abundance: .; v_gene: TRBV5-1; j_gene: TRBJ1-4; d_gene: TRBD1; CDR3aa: CASSLGSGPGGNEKLFF; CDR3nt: TGCGCCAGCAGCTTGGGTTCTGGTCCAGGGGGTAATGAAAAACTGTTTTTT
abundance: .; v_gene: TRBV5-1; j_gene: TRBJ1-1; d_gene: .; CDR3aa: CASSLTANTEAFF; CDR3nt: TGCGCCAGCAGCTTGACAGCCAACACTGAAGCTTTCTTT
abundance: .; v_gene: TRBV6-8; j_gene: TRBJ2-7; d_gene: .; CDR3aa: CATVCEQYF; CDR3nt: TGTGCCACCGTATGCGAGCAGTACTTC
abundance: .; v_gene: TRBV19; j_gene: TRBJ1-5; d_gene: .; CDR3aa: CASSTPPGRGVGYQPQHF; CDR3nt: TGTGCCAGTAGTACACCCCCCGGCAGGGGAGTCGGGTATCAGCCCCAGCATTTT
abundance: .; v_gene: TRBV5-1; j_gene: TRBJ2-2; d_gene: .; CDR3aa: CASSLYYENTGELFF; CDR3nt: TGCGCCAGCAGCTTGTACTACGAGAACACCGGGGAGCTGTTTTTT
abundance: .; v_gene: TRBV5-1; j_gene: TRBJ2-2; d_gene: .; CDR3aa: CASSSDPNTGELFF; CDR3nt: TGCGCCAGCAGCTCAGATCCGAACACCGGGGAGCTGTTTTTT
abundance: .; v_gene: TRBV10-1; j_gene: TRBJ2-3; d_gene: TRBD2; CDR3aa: CASSELAGGTDTQYF; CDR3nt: TGCGCCAGCAGTGAGCTGGCGGGGGGCACAGATACGCAGTATTTT
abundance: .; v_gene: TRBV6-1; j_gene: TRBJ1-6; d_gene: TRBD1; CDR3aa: CASSERQGISPLHF; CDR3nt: TGTGCCAGCAGTGAAAGACAGGGAATCTCACCCCTCCACTTT
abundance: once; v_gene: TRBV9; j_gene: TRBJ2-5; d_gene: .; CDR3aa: CASSVEKRTQAQYF; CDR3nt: TGTGCCAGCAGCGTAGAGAAACGGACACAGGCCCAGTACTTC
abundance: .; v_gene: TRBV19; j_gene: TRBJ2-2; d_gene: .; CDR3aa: CASNLGETGGELFF; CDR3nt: TGTGCCAGTAACCTAGGGGAAACAGGCGGGGAGCTGTTTTTT
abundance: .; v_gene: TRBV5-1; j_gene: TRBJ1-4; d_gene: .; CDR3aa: CASSFVGQGGEKLFF; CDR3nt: TGCGCCAGCAGCTTCGTGGGGCAGGGAGGTGAAAAACTGTTTTTT
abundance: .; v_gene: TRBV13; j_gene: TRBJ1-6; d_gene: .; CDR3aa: CASSGGGPYNSPLHF; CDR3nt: TGTGCCAGCAGTGGGGGAGGTCCCTATAATTCACCCCTCCACTTT
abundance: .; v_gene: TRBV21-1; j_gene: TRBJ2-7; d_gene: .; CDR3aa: CASSTPLVRGRGYEQYF; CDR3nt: TGTGCCAGCAGCACCCCCCTGGTCAGGGGGCGAGGCTACGAGCAGTACTTC
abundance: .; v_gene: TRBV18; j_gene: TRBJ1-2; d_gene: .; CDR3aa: CASSPAAAGGLYGYTF; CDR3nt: TGTGCCAGCTCACCGGCGGCAGCCGGGGGATTATATGGCTACACCTTC
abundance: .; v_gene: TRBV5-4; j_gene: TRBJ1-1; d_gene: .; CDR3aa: CASSKGTRVGTEAFF; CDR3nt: TGTGCCAGCAGCAAGGGAACCAGGGTTGGCACTGAAGCTTTCTTT
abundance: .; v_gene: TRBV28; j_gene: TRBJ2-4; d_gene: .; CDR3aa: CASSLYRGGLNIQYF; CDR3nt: TGTGCCAGCAGTTTATATCGGGGAGGATTAAACATTCAGTACTTC
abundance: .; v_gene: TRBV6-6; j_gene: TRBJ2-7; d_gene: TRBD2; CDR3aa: CASSQYREDEQYF; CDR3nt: TGTGCCAGCAGTCAATACCGGGAGGACGAGCAGTACTTC
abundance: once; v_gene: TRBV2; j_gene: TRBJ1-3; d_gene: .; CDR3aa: CASSVRQEGNTIYF; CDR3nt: TGTGCCAGCAGTGTCCGGCAGGAAGGAAACACCATATATTTT
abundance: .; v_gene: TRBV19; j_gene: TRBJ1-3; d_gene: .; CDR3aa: CASRTTGSSGNTIYF; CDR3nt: TGTGCCAGTAGGACAACAGGGAGCTCTGGAAACACCATATATTTT
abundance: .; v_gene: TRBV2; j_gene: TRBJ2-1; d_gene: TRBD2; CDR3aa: CASSPGLAGGPYNEQFF; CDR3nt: TGTGCCAGCAGTCCGGGACTAGCGGGGGGACCTTACAATGAGCAGTTCTTC
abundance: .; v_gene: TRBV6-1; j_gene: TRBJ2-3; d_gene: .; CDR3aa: CASSAGSDTQYF; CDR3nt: TGTGCCAGCAGCGCGGGGTCAGATACGCAGTATTTT
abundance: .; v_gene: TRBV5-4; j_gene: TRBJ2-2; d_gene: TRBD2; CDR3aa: CASSSRLAANTGELFF; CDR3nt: TGTGCCAGCAGCTCAAGACTAGCGGCGAACACCGGGGAGCTGTTTTTT
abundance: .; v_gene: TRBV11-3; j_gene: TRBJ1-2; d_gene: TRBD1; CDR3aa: CASSTRLQGTSYGYTF; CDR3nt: TGTGCCAGCAGCACTCGCCTACAGGGGACGAGCTATGGCTACACCTTC
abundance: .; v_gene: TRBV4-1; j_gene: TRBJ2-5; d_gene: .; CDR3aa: CASSPGGQQQETQYF; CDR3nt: TGCGCCAGCAGCCCCGGGGGACAGCAACAAGAGACCCAGTACTTC
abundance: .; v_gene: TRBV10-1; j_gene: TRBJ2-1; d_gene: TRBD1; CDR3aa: CASSEVGTGAREQFF; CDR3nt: TGCGCCAGCAGTGAGGTCGGGACAGGGGCCCGTGAGCAGTTCTTC
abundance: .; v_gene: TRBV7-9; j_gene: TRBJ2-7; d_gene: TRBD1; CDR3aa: CSSSLAWGAGGAYEQYF; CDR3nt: TGTTCCAGCAGCTTAGCGTGGGGGGCAGGGGGCGCCTACGAGCAGTACTTC
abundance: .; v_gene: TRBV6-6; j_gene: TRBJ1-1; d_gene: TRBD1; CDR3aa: CASSSQGPSTEAFF; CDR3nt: TGTGCCAGCAGTTCACAGGGGCCCTCTACTGAAGCTTTCTTT
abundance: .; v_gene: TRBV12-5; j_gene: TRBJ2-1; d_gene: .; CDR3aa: CASGQTGSSYNEQFF; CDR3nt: TGTGCTAGTGGTCAGACGGGGAGCTCCTACAATGAGCAGTTCTTC
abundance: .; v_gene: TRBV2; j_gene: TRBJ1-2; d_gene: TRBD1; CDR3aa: CASNGQGAGHGYTF; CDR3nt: TGTGCCAGCAATGGACAGGGGGCGGGCCATGGCTACACCTTC
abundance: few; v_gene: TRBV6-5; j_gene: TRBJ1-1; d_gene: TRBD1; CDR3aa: CASSYTGGGTEAFF; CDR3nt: TGTGCCAGCAGTTATACAGGGGGGGGCACTGAAGCTTTCTTT
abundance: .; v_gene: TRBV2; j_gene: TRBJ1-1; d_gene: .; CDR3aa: CASSEALLTGKAEAFF; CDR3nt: TGTGCCAGCAGTGAAGCGCTTCTTACAGGGAAGGCTGAAGCTTTCTTT
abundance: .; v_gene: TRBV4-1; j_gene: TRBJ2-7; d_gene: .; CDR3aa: CASSQDPGSSSYEQYF; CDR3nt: TGCGCCAGCAGCCAAGATCCGGGGTCCAGCTCCTACGAGCAGTACTTC
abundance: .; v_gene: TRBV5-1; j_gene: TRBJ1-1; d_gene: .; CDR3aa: CASSLAGGFTEAFF; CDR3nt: TGCGCCAGCAGCTTGGCCGGGGGGTTCACTGAAGCTTTCTTT
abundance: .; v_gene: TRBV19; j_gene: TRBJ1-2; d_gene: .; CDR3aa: CASSIRGVNYGYTF; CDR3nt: TGTGCCAGTAGTATCAGGGGCGTGAACTATGGCTACACCTTC
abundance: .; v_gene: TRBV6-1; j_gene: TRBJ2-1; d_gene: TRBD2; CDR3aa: CASILQRGGWNEQFF; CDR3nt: TGTGCCAGCATCCTGCAGCGGGGGGGTTGGAATGAGCAGTTCTTC
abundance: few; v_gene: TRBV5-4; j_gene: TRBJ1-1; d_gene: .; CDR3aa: CASSFSRGGGNTEAFF; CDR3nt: TGTGCCAGCAGCTTTTCGCGCGGGGGGGGTAACACTGAAGCTTTCTTT
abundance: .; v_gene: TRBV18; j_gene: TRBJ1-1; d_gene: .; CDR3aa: CASSLFKQENTEAFF; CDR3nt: TGTGCCAGCTCACTATTCAAGCAGGAGAACACTGAAGCTTTCTTT
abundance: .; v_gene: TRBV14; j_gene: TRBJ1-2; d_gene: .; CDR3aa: CASSQDRAGNYGYTF; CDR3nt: TGTGCCAGCAGCCAAGATCGGGCAGGGAACTATGGCTACACCTTC
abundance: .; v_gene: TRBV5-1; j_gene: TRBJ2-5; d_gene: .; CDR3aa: CASSFQSQETQYF; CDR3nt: TGCGCCAGCAGTTTCCAGTCTCAAGAGACCCAGTACTTC
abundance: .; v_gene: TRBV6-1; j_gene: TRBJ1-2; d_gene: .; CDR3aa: CASSETGIYGYTF; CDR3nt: TGTGCCAGCAGTGAAACAGGGATCTATGGCTACACCTTC
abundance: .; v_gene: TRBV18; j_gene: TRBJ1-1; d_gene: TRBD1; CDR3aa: CASSPDRGNTEAFF; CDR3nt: TGTGCCAGCTCACCGGACAGGGGGAACACTGAAGCTTTCTTT
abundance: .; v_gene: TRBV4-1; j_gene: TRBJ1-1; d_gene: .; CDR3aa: CASSQGDRNTEAFF; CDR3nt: TGCGCCAGCAGCCAGGGCGACAGGAACACTGAAGCTTTCTTT
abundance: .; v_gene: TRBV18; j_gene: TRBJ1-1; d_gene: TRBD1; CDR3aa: CASSPRTGAFMNTEAFF; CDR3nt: TGTGCCAGCTCACCCCGGACAGGAGCCTTTATGAACACTGAAGCTTTCTTT
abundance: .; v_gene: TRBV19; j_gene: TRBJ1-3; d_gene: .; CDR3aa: CASSRTPLVDTIYF; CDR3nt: TGTGCCAGTAGTAGGACTCCGCTGGTTGACACCATATATTTT
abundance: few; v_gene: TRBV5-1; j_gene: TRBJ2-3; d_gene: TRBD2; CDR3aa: CASSLATSGVGTQYF; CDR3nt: TGCGCCAGCAGCTTGGCGACTAGCGGGGTTGGTACGCAGTATTTT
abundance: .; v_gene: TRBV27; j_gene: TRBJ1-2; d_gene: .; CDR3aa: CASSLSKNNYGYTF; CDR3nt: TGTGCCAGCAGTTTAAGCAAGAATAACTATGGCTACACCTTC